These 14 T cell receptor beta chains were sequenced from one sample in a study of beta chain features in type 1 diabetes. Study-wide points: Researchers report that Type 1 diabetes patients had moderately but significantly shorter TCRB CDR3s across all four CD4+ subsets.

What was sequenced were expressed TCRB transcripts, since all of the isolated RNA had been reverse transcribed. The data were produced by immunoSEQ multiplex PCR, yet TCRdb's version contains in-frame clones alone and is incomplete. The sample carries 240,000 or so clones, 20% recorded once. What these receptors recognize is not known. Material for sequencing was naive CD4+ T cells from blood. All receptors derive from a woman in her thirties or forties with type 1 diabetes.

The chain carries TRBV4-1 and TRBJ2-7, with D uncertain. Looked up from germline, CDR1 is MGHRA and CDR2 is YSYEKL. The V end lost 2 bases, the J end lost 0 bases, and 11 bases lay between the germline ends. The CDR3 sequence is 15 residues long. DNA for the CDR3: TGCGCCAGCAGCCAACATCTCCAAGCCTCCTACGAGCAGTACTTC. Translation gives CASSQHLQASYEQYF.

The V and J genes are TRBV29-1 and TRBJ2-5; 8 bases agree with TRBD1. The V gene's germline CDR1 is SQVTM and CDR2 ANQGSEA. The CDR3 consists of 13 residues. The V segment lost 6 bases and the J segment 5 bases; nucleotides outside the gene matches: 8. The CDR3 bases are TGCAGCGTAGCCCGACAGGGGAGGGAGACCCAGTACTTC. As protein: CSVARQGRETQYF.

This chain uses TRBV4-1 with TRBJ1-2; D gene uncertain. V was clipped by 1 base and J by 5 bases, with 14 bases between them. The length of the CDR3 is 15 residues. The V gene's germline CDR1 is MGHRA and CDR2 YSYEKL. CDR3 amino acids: CASSQADTALYGYTF. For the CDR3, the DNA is TGCGCCAGCAGCCAAGCGGATACAGCCTTATATGGCTACACCTTC.

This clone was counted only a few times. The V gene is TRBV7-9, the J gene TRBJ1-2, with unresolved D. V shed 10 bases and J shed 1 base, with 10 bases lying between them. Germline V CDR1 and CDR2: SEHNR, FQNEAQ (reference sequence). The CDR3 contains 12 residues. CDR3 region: CATRGYNYGYTF. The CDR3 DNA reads TGTGCCACCCGGGGATATAACTATGGCTACACCTTC.

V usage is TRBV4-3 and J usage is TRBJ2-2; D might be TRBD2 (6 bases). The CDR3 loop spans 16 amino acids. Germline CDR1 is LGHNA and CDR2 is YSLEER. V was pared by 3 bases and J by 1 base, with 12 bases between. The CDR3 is CASSQEGAKNTGELFF. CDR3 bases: TGCGCCAGCAGCCAGGAGGGAGCTAAGAACACCGGGGAGCTGTTTTTT.

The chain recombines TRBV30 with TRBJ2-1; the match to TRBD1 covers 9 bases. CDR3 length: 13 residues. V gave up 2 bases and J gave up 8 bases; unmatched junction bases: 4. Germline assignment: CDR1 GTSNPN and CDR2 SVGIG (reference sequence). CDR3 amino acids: CAWSPDRGYEQFF. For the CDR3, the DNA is TGTGCCTGGAGTCCGGACAGGGGCTATGAGCAGTTCTTC.

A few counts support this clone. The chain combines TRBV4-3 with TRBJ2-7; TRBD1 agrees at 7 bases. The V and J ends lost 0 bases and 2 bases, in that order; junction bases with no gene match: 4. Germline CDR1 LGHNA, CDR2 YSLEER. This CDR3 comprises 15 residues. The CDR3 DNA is TGCGCCAGCAGCCAAGAAACAGGGGCCACCTACGAGCAGTACTTC. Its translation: CASSQETGATYEQYF.

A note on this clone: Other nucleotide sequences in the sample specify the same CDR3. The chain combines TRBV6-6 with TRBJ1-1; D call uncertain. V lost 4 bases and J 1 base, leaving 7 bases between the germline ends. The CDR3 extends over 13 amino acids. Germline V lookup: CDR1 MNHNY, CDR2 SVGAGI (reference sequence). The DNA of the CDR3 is TGTGCCAGCAGTTCCAGACAGAACACTGAAGCTTTCTTT. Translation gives CASSSRQNTEAFF.

Here the CDR3 reads CASSSSGGSRVKNIQYF. For the CDR3, the DNA is TGTGCCAGCAGCTCCAGCGGGGGGTCTCGAGTCAAAAACATTCAGTACTTC. The chain carries TRBV7-2 and TRBJ2-4; 9 bases match TRBD2. The CDR3 loop spans 17 amino acids. V lost 4 bases and J lost 3; bases outside the gene matches: 10. The germline CDR1 and CDR2 sequences are SGHTA and FQGNSA.

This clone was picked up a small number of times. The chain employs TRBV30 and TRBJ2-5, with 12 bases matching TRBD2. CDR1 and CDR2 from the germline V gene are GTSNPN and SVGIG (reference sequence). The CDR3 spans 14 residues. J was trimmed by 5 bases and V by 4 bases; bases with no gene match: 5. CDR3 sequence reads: CAWNLGTSGETQYF. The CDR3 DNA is TGTGCCTGGAACCTCGGGACTAGCGGGGAGACCCAGTACTTC.

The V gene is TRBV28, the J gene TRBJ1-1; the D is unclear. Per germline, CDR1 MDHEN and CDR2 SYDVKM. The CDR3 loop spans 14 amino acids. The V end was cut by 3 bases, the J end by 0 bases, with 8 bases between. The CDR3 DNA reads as TGTGCCAGCAGTTTCAACAGCCTGAACACTGAAGCTTTCTTT. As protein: CASSFNSLNTEAFF. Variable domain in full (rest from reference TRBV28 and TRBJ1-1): DVKVTQSSRYLVKRTGEKVFLECVQDMDHENMFWYRQDPGLGLRLIYFSYDVKMKEKGDIPEGYSVSREKKERFSLILESASTNQTSMYLCASSFNSLNTEAFFGQGTRLTVV.

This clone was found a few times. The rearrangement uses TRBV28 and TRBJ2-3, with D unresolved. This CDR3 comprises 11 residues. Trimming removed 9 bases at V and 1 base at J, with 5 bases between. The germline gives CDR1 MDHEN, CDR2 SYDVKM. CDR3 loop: CASTRTDTQYF. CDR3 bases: TGTGCCAGTACTCGCACAGATACGCAGTATTTT.

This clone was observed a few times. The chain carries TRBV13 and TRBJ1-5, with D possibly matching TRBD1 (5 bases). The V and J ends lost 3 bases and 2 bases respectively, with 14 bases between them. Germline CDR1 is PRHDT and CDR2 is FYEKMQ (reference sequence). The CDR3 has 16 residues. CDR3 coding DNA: TGTGCCAGCAGCTTCGGAAACGGAGGGGGCAATCAGCCCCAGCATTTT. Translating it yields CASSFGNGGGNQPQHF. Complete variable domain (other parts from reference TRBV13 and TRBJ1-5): AAGVIQSPRHLIKEKRETATLKCYPIPRHDTVYWYQQGPGQDPQFLISFYEKMQSDKGSIPDRFSAQQFSDYHSELNMSSLELGDSALYFCASSFGNGGGNQPQHFGDGTRLSIL.

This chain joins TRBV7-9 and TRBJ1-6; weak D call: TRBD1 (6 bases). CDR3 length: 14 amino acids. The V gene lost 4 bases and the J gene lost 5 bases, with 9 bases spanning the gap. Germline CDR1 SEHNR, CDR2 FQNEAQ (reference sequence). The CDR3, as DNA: TGTGCCAGCAGCTCGTGGACAGATAATTCACCCCTCCACTTT. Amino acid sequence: CASSSWTDNSPLHF.